Below, 23 T cell receptor beta chains from the same sample are listed, as sequenced in a study of preoperative IRX-2 immunotherapy in early breast cancer (dated by TCRdb to between 2018 and 2020). The treatment or condition tag for this specimen amounts to: preoperative locoregional IRX-2 cytokine immunotherapy. The method was the immunoSEQ multiplex PCR assay. TCRdb limited this immuneACCESS table to in-frame rearrangements with V and J called. A share of clones is missing; checked studies link under half to unresolved V genes, and the rest is unexplained. The sample yields tens of thousands of clones; about four fifths were counted once. The ten largest clones add up to around 1.5% of the sample. Specimen: lymph node tissue, collected after IRX-2 immunotherapy. The receptor set was obtained from a human donor with breast cancer.

This chain joins TRBV11-3 and TRBJ1-2; D unclear. The V end was cut by 3 bases, the J end by 1 base, with 9 bases between. This CDR3 is 14 amino acids long. Germline-derived CDR1 and CDR2 are SGHNT and YENEEA. The CDR3 nucleotides read TGTGCCAGCAGCTTGACGGAGGGTAACTATGGCTACACCTTC. This gives the protein CASSLTEGNYGYTF.

As for this clone: The junction shows a germline mismatch at one end, possibly a read error. The genes are TRBV7-6 and TRBJ2-5, with TRBD2 matching 11 bases. CDR1 and CDR2 from the germline V gene are SGHVS and FNYEAQ. The CDR3 consists of 15 residues. CDR3 sequence reads: CASSKLAGALGTQYF. The CDR3 DNA sequence: TGTGCTAGCAGCAAACTAGCGGGGGCCCTCGGGACCCAGTACTTC.

This clone appeared a single time. The CDR3 coding sequence is TGTGCCAGCAGCTTGGGTGTCGGGGACCAGCCCCAGCATTTT. Encoded protein: CASSLGVGDQPQHF. The V gene is TRBV11-3, the J gene TRBJ1-5; weak D call: TRBD1 (5 bases). Trimming removed 3 bases from V and 7 bases from J, with 13 bases in between. This CDR3 has 14 residues. CDR1 SGHNT and CDR2 YENEEA come from the germline V gene.

The chain carries TRBV10-3 and TRBJ2-3; D call uncertain. Trimming left V 1 base short and J 5 bases short, with 7 bases between. The germline V gene has CDR1 ENHRY and CDR2 SYGVKD. This CDR3 is built from 13 residues. The CDR3 region has the DNA TGTGCCATCAGTGAGTTGGCAGGAGATACGCAGTATTTT. Residues: CAISELAGDTQYF.

A word on this clone: One junction end does not reproduce the germline sequence, and a read error may be involved. The chain employs TRBV6-8 and TRBJ1-2; D gene unclear. The CDR3 extends over 13 amino acids. Germline assignment: CDR1 MNHGY and CDR2 SAAAGT. For the CDR3, the DNA is TGTGCCAGCAGGCGAACGGGATCCTATGGCTACATCTTC. Translation: CASRRTGSYGYIF.

The chain combines TRBV25-1 with TRBJ1-2; 7 bases fit TRBD1. In germline, CDR1 is MGHDK, CDR2 SYGVNS. The CDR3 is made up of 15 amino acids. V lost 4 bases, J lost 1 base, and 6 bases stayed unmatched. Here the CDR3 reads CASSAGTALNYGYTF. The CDR3 bases are TGTGCCAGCAGTGCCGGGACAGCTCTTAACTATGGCTACACCTTC.

This sequence joins TRBV5-1 and TRBJ1-1; TRBD1 aligns across 9 bases. The CDR3 length is 15 residues. With 4 bases clipped from V and 3 bases from J, the junction kept 7 bases outside the gene matches. The germline V gene has CDR1 SGHRS and CDR2 YFSETQ. CDR3 protein: CASSPGQGGDTEAFF. The CDR3 DNA sequence: TGCGCCAGCAGCCCGGGACAGGGTGGAGACACTGAAGCTTTCTTT.

The rearrangement links TRBV6-8 to TRBJ1-2; 7 bases line up with TRBD1. V lost 6 bases to trimming and J lost 4 bases; unmatched junction nucleotides: 5. The CDR3 length is 13 residues. From germline, CDR1 is MNHGY and CDR2 SAAAGT. The CDR3 reads CASSLQGVYGYTF. CDR3 nucleotide sequence: TGTGCCAGCAGCCTCCAGGGGGTCTATGGCTACACCTTC.

This clone was detected a few times. The J gene is TRBJ2-5, the V gene TRBV29-1; D possibly corresponds to TRBD1 (6 bases). The CDR3 totals 13 residues. V lost 6 bases, J lost 2 bases, and 13 bases lay in between. Germline V gives CDR1 SQVTM, CDR2 ANQGSEA. CDR3 amino acids: CSVTTGAQETQYF. In nucleotides, the CDR3 is TGCAGCGTGACGACAGGCGCTCAAGAGACCCAGTACTTC.

CDR3 nucleotides: TGCGCCAGCAGTGCAGGACTAGCGGGGGGCACTTCCTACAATGAGCAGTTCTTC. This encodes CASSAGLAGGTSYNEQFF. V usage is TRBV10-2 and J usage is TRBJ2-1; TRBD2 matches 14 bases. Per the germline V gene, CDR1 is WSHSY and CDR2 is SAAADI. V gave up 4 bases and J gave up 1 base; unmatched junction bases: 6. The CDR3 extends over 18 amino acids.

The chain uses TRBV14 and TRBJ1-1, with unresolved D. V lost 0 bases, J lost 11 bases, and 10 bases lay in between. Germline lookup yields CDR1 SGHDN and CDR2 FVKESK. The CDR3 consists of 12 residues. CDR3 nucleotides: TGTGCCAGCAGCCAAGACAGGTTGTATGCTTTCTTT. Protein: CASSQDRLYAFF.

The genes are TRBV10-2 and TRBJ2-1, with D possibly matching TRBD2 (6 bases). The germline CDR1 and CDR2 sequences are WSHSY and SAAADI. Trimming stripped 6 bases from V and 8 bases from J, with 17 bases between. The CDR3 loop spans 14 amino acids. For the CDR3, the DNA is TGCGCCAGCAGAAATATAAAGGGAGGTGATGAGCAGTTCTTC. Translating it yields CASRNIKGGDEQFF.

The gene calls are TRBV19 and TRBJ2-7; D may be TRBD1 (6 bases). Germline-derived CDR1 and CDR2 are LNHDA and SQIVND (reference sequence). The CDR3 loop spans 15 amino acids. Trimming stripped 0 bases from V and 2 bases from J, with 11 bases between. The CDR3 sequence: CASSIDGQGTYEQYF. CDR3 DNA: TGTGCCAGTAGTATAGATGGTCAGGGGACCTACGAGCAGTACTTC.

The CDR3, as DNA: TGTGCCAGCAGGGCAGGGGGGACAGGGGATCACGAGCAGTACTTC. Amino acid sequence: CASRAGGTGDHEQYF. The chain employs TRBV19 and TRBJ2-7; 10 bases are a match to TRBD1. CDR1 and CDR2 (germline): LNHDA, SQIVND (reference sequence). V trimming: 9 bases; J trimming: 5 bases; junction bases outside the gene matches: 13. The length of the CDR3 is 15 residues.

The chain recombines TRBV6-8 with TRBJ2-4, with 12 nucleotides matching TRBD1. The CDR3 sequence is 17 residues long. V shed 6 bases, J shed 1 base, and the junction held 7 bases outside the gene matches. CDR1 and CDR2 from the germline V gene are MNHGY and SAAAGT. CDR3 sequence: CASRTGQGALAKNIQYF. As DNA, the CDR3 is TGTGCCAGCAGGACGGGACAGGGGGCCTTGGCCAAAAACATTCAGTACTTC.

The V gene is TRBV5-1, the J gene TRBJ1-1; a weak D match, TRBD1 (5 bases). The germline V gene encodes CDR1 SGHRS and CDR2 YFSETQ. There are 15 residues in the CDR3. Trimming stripped 5 bases from V and 1 base from J, with 15 bases between. CDR3 bases: TGCGCCAGCAGGGGGGTTGGACCAGCGAACACTGAAGCTTTCTTT. Its translation: CASRGVGPANTEAFF.

A few counts support this clone. J is TRBJ1-1 and V is TRBV14; D is unclear. Germline CDR1 is SGHDN and CDR2 is FVKESK. Trimming stripped 0 bases from V and 2 bases from J, with 10 bases between. The CDR3 contains 15 residues. CDR3 sequence: CASSQDFGRNTEAFF. Here the CDR3 DNA reads TGTGCCAGCAGCCAAGACTTCGGCCGTAACACTGAAGCTTTCTTT.

This clone appeared a few times. The chain links TRBV11-3 to TRBJ2-7; D possibly corresponds to TRBD1 (6 bases). The CDR3 totals 15 residues. The V and J ends lost 0 bases and 5 bases respectively, with 14 bases between them. Germline V CDR1 and CDR2: SGHNT, YENEEA. The CDR3 DNA reads TGTGCCAGCAGCTTAGATGGGGGCGTGTGGGACGAGCAGTACTTC. Its translation: CASSLDGGVWDEQYF.

The chain combines TRBV11-3 with TRBJ2-7; D may be TRBD1 (6 bases). The ends were cut back, 5 bases at V and 5 bases at J, with 19 bases in the middle. Germline assignment: CDR1 SGHNT and CDR2 YENEEA. The CDR3 is 15 residues long. The CDR3 protein is CASSPTDFRGNEQYF. The CDR3 bases are TGTGCCAGCAGCCCGACGGACTTCAGGGGTAACGAGCAGTACTTC.

The V and J genes are TRBV19 and TRBJ1-2; D gene unclear. Germline V CDR1 and CDR2: LNHDA, SQIVND (reference sequence). Trimming pared 7 bases from V and 5 bases from J, leaving 11 bases between. The CDR3 extends over 12 amino acids. CDR3 sequence: CASTQVGYGYTF. The CDR3 DNA sequence: TGTGCCAGTACTCAGGTTGGGTATGGCTACACCTTC.

The table lists this clone with a count of one. The V and J genes are TRBV11-3 and TRBJ2-1, with a possible D match to TRBD1 (6 bases). CDR1 SGHNT and CDR2 YENEEA come from the germline V gene. Trimming removed 3 bases from V and 7 bases from J, with 16 bases in between. The CDR3 runs to 15 residues. CDR3 protein: CASSLNGRGTNEQFF. CDR3 DNA sequence: TGTGCCAGCAGCTTGAATGGCAGGGGAACGAATGAGCAGTTCTTC.

The gene calls are TRBV4-1 and TRBJ1-1, with D possibly being TRBD1 (5 bases). The germline V gene has CDR1 MGHRA and CDR2 YSYEKL. This CDR3 contains 15 residues. V lost 0 bases and J lost 4, with 12 bases in between. In nucleotides, the CDR3 is TGCGCCAGCAGCCAAGATGAGAGGGGTCGCACTGAAGCTTTCTTT. This codes for CASSQDERGRTEAFF.

The chain couples TRBV5-1 to TRBJ1-1; D is perhaps TRBD1 (5 bases). CDR1 and CDR2 from the germline V gene are SGHRS and YFSETQ. V was shortened by 4 bases and J by 2 bases, with 12 bases between the two germline ends. This CDR3 has 14 amino acids. The CDR3 reads CASSIGQFNTEAFF. The CDR3 DNA sequence: TGCGCCAGCAGCATCGGACAATTTAACACTGAAGCTTTCTTT. Full variable domain (outside the CDR3, taken from reference TRBV5-1 and TRBJ1-1): KAGVTQTPRYLIKTRGQQVTLSCSPISGHRSVSWYQQTPGQGLQFLFEYFSETQRNKGNFPGRFSGRQFSNSRSEMNVSTLELGDSALYLCASSIGQFNTEAFFGQGTRLTVV.